Listed here are 18 T cell receptor beta chains from one sample, sequenced in a study of beta chain features in type 1 diabetes. cDNA synthesis used the whole RNA isolate, giving expressed TCRB sequences. Using immunoSEQ multiplex PCR, the repertoire was profiled, and TCRdb retains in-frame clones only, with some absent. The sample consists of 120,000 to 150,000 clones, under 11% of them appearing once. Sequencing was done on a sample of naive CD4+ T cells from blood. These receptors were obtained from a man in his late teens or twenties in good health.

The chain links TRBV2 to TRBJ2-2; TRBD2 agrees at 10 bases. Germline loops: CDR1 SNHLY, CDR2 FYNNEI. The trim removed 6 bases at V and 4 bases at J, leaving 8 bases unmatched. This CDR3 is 16 amino acids long. The CDR3 region has the DNA TGTGCCAGCAGCCCCTCTAGCGGGGGAGCCACCGGGGAGCTGTTTTTT. This codes for CASSPSSGGATGELFF.

V gene TRBV7-9 combines with J gene TRBJ1-3; tentative D call: TRBD1 (6 bases). The CDR3 consists of 17 residues. The V gene lost 5 bases and the J gene lost 0 bases, with 17 bases spanning the gap. Germline lookup yields CDR1 SEHNR and CDR2 FQNEAQ (reference sequence). CDR3 in amino acids: CASSKGHLALSGNTIYF. CDR3 nucleotides: TGTGCCAGCAGCAAGGGACACCTTGCCCTCTCTGGAAACACCATATATTTT.

This clone was recorded at least ten times. The chain has TRBV29-1 and TRBJ1-1; D uncertain. This CDR3 has 10 amino acids. From germline, CDR1 is SQVTM and CDR2 ANQGSEA. V dropped 7 bases and J dropped 1 base, with 4 bases sitting between them. CDR3 in DNA: TGCAGCGGCGGGAACACTGAAGCTTTCTTT. Translating it yields CSGGNTEAFF.

The rearrangement joins TRBV6-5 to TRBJ2-1; possible D gene TRBD2, 6 bases. This CDR3 comprises 13 residues. Trimming stripped 7 bases from V and 3 bases from J, with 10 bases between. Germline values: CDR1 MNHEY, CDR2 SVGAGI. In DNA, the CDR3 is TGTGCCAGCACTCTTAGCGGCTACAATGAGCAGTTCTTC. Its translation: CASTLSGYNEQFF.

Ten or more counts support this clone. The chain employs TRBV7-2 and TRBJ2-7; TRBD2 aligns across 7 bases. CDR1 is SGHTA, CDR2 FQGNSA, per germline. V was pared by 7 bases and J by 2 bases, with 8 bases of the junction left unmatched. The CDR3 is 14 amino acids. As DNA, the CDR3 is TGTGCCAGCACCCCGATGAGCGGGGCCTACGAGCAGTACTTC. As protein: CASTPMSGAYEQYF. The full variable domain, in which reference TRBV7-2 and TRBJ2-7 provide the parts outside the CDR3, is GAGVSQSPSNKVTEKGKDVELRCDPISGHTALYWYRQSLGQGLEFLIYFQGNSAPDKSGLPSDRFSAERTGGSVSTLTIQRTQQEDSAVYLCASTPMSGAYEQYFGPGTRLTVT.

This clone was seen a handful of times. V gene TRBV4-3 combines with J gene TRBJ1-2; unclear D gene. This CDR3 region has 16 residues. CDR1 LGHNA and CDR2 YSLEER come from the germline V gene. V was clipped by 0 bases and J by 8 bases, with 19 bases between them. The CDR3 DNA is TGCGCCAGCAGCCAAGATCGTCTCGCTCTAGTGAGGGGCTACACCTTC. Residues: CASSQDRLALVRGYTF.

There are a few counts of this clone. The chain links TRBV6-5 to TRBJ2-1; tentative D call: TRBD2 (5 bases). Trimming pared 8 bases from V and 3 bases from J, leaving 11 bases between. In germline, CDR1 is MNHEY, CDR2 SVGAGI. The CDR3 covers 13 residues. CDR3 region: CASAERFYNEQFF. CDR3 nucleotide sequence: TGTGCCAGCGCCGAGCGGTTCTACAATGAGCAGTTCTTC.

The CDR3 region has the DNA TGCGCCAGCAGTCTATACCGTCAGGTAGATTACGAGCAGTACTTC. Translating it yields CASSLYRQVDYEQYF. The rearrangement joins TRBV4-3 to TRBJ2-7; D gene unclear. The CDR3 spans 15 residues. V was trimmed by 6 bases and J by 4 bases, leaving 19 bases between them. Germline-derived CDR1 and CDR2 are LGHNA and YSLEER.

This clone has more than one count but fewer than ten. The V and J genes are TRBV5-1 and TRBJ2-3; 12 nucleotides line up with TRBD2. J gave up 0 bases and V 3 bases, and 8 bases lay outside the gene matches. CDR3 length equals 18 residues. The germline CDR1 and CDR2 sequences are SGHRS and YFSETQ. The CDR3 spells CASSYGLAGPYSTDTQYF. As DNA, the CDR3 is TGCGCCAGCAGCTACGGACTAGCGGGGCCCTATAGCACAGATACGCAGTATTTT.

This clone was counted between two and nine times. This sequence joins TRBV4-3 and TRBJ1-2; D gene uncertain. V was trimmed by 1 base and J by 9 bases, leaving 18 bases between them. The germline V gene has CDR1 LGHNA and CDR2 YSLEER. CDR3 size: 15 residues. This CDR3 is CASSQATAWEQSYTF. In DNA, the CDR3 is TGCGCCAGCAGCCAAGCCACAGCCTGGGAGCAAAGCTACACCTTC.

This chain uses TRBV9 with TRBJ1-1; D remains ambiguous. V was cut by 0 bases and J by 0 bases, with 12 bases left in between. The CDR3 extends over 16 amino acids. Per the germline V gene, CDR1 is SGDLS and CDR2 is YYNGEE. The CDR3 protein is CASSVVAYHMNTEAFF. CDR3 nucleotides: TGTGCCAGCAGCGTAGTGGCATACCACATGAACACTGAAGCTTTCTTT.

The rearrangement joins TRBV4-3 to TRBJ1-1; D uncertain. V was clipped by 4 bases and J by 4 bases, with 13 bases between them. CDR1 is LGHNA, CDR2 YSLEER, per germline. There are 14 residues in the CDR3. The chain's CDR3 is CASSLHRGGTEAFF. In DNA, the CDR3 is TGCGCCAGCAGCCTCCACCGGGGAGGCACTGAAGCTTTCTTT.

A few counts support this clone. This chain uses TRBV21-1 with TRBJ1-5; the D call TRBD1 from the table was never checked on the DNA. TRBV21-1 is described as a pseudogene. This CDR3 region has 17 residues. In nucleotides, the CDR3 is TGTGCCAGCACCAAACCAAACAGGGGGCTCTCCGGTCAGCCCCAGCATTTT. Amino acids: CASTKPNRGLSGQPQHF.

This clone was detected only a few times. Written as DNA, the CDR3 is TGTGCCAGTAGTATTTTGAGGAACACTGAAGCTTTCTTT. As protein: CASSILRNTEAFF. The rearrangement uses TRBV19 and TRBJ1-1; no clear D. The germline gives CDR1 LNHDA, CDR2 SQIVND (reference sequence). V was shortened by 3 bases and J by 1 base, with 6 bases between the two germline ends. CDR3 length equals 13 residues.

The CDR3, as DNA: TGTGCCAGCAGCCTCAGGGTATCTTCCTACAATGAGCAGTTCTTC. As protein: CASSLRVSSYNEQFF. This sequence joins TRBV7-7 and TRBJ2-1, with D maybe TRBD1 (5 bases). From germline, CDR1 is SSHAT and CDR2 FNYEAQ (reference sequence). The V end was cut by 5 bases, the J end by 1 base, with 12 bases between. The CDR3 runs 15 residues.

V is TRBV5-5 and J is TRBJ2-7; possible D gene TRBD2, 6 bases. CDR3 length: 16 amino acids. V was clipped by 4 bases and J by 0 bases, with 17 bases between them. CDR1 is SGHKS, CDR2 YYEKEE, per germline (reference sequence). This CDR3 reads CASSPPRGGTSYEQYF. The CDR3 region has the DNA TGTGCCAGCAGCCCCCCACGCGGAGGGACCTCCTACGAGCAGTACTTC.

The CDR3 DNA follows: TGTGCCAGCAGCTCCCCCCTTAACAGGGCAGGAACTGTACGGGAGCAGTACTTC. Its translation is CASSSPLNRAGTVREQYF. This chain joins TRBV7-2 and TRBJ2-7; a weak D match, TRBD1 (6 bases). Germline V gene data show CDR1 as SGHTA and CDR2 as FQGNSA. The CDR3 is 18 amino acids. V lost 4 bases, J lost 7 bases, and 29 bases lay in between.

This clone was seen a few times. V gene TRBV4-3 combines with J gene TRBJ2-3; 12 bases map to TRBD2. Losses at the gene ends were 4 bases for V and 8 bases for J; bases not matched to a gene: 13. The length of the CDR3 is 17 residues. Looked up from germline, CDR1 is LGHNA and CDR2 is YSLEER. The CDR3 DNA follows: TGCGCCAGCAGCCTCTCCTGGACTAGCGGGGACACAAGTACGCAGTATTTT. This translates into CASSLSWTSGDTSTQYF.